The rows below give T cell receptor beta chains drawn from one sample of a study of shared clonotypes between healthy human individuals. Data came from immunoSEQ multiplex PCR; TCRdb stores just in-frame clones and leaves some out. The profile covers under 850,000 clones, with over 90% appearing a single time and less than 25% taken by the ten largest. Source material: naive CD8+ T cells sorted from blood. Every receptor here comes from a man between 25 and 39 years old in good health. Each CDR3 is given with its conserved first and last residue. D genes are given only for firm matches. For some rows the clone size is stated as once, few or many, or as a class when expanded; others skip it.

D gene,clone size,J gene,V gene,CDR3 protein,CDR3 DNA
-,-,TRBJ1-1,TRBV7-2,CASSTWRGGSTEAFF,TGTGCCAGCAGCACCTGGAGGGGTGGTTCCACTGAAGCTTTCTTT
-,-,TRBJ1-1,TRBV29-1,CSVDPRNTEAFF,TGCAGCGTTGACCCCAGGAACACTGAAGCTTTCTTT
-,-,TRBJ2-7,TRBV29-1,CSVGLDTGGYEQYF,TGCAGCGTCGGCCTGGACACAGGAGGCTACGAGCAGTACTTC
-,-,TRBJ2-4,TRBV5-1,CASSLPVAKNIQYF,TGCGCCAGCAGCTTGCCAGTAGCCAAAAACATTCAGTACTTC
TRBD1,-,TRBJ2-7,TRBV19,CASSTTTGTASYEQYF,TGTGCCAGTAGTACAACTACCGGGACAGCTTCCTACGAGCAGTACTTC
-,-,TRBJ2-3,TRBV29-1,CSGGRDGRTDTQYF,TGCAGCGGCGGCCGGGACGGTAGGACAGATACGCAGTATTTT
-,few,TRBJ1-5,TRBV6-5,CASSYQGSGQPQHF,TGTGCCAGCAGTTACCAGGGATCGGGTCAGCCCCAGCATTTT
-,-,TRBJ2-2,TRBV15,CATSRDTGTGELFF,TGTGCCACCAGCAGAGATACGGGGACCGGGGAGCTGTTTTTT
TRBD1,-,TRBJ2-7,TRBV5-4,CASSGQGSYEQYF,TGTGCCAGCAGCGGACAGGGATCCTACGAGCAGTACTTC
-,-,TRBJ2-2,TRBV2,CASLGSRTGELFF,TGTGCCAGCTTGGGGAGTCGAACCGGGGAGCTGTTTTTT
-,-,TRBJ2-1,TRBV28,CASSLLRGSYNEQFF,TGTGCCAGCAGTTTATTACGCGGCTCCTACAATGAGCAGTTCTTC
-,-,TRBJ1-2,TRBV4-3,CASSHGLGGYTF,TGCGCCAGCAGCCACGGACTCGGTGGCTACACCTTC
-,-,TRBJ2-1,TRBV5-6,CASSSEGLLGESNEQFF,TGTGCCAGCAGCTCGGAGGGCCTGTTAGGAGAGTCCAATGAGCAGTTCTTC
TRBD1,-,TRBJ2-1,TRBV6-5,CASSYDRVSVNEQFF,TGTGCCAGCAGTTACGACAGGGTCTCGGTCAATGAGCAGTTCTTC
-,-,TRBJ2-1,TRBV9,CASSVAGGEGANEQFF,TGTGCCAGCAGCGTAGCCGGAGGGGAGGGGGCGAATGAGCAGTTCTTC
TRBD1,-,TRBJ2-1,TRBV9,CASSGLGDRTFNEQFF,TGTGCCAGCAGCGGATTAGGGGACAGGACTTTCAATGAGCAGTTCTTC
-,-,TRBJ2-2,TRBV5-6,CASSSTNTGELFF,TGTGCCAGCAGCTCGACTAACACCGGGGAGCTGTTTTTT
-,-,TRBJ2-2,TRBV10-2,CASLGTRITGELFF,TGCGCCAGCTTGGGGACAAGGATCACCGGGGAGCTGTTTTTT
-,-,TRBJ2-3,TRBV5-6,CASSLEVVSTDTQYF,TGTGCCAGCAGCTTGGAGGTCGTAAGCACAGATACGCAGTATTTT
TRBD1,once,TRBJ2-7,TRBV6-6,CASSWGQGAYEQYF,TGTGCCAGCAGCTGGGGGCAGGGGGCCTACGAGCAGTACTTC
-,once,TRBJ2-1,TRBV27,CASSIRARNNEQFF,TGTGCCAGCAGCATTAGGGCTAGGAACAATGAGCAGTTCTTC
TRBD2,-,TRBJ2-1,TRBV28,CASSLGLISGSSYNEQFF,TGTGCCAGCAGTTTAGGCCTAATTAGCGGGAGCTCCTACAATGAGCAGTTCTTC
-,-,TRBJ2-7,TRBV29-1,CSVVTTEGEQYF,TGCAGCGTTGTTACAACAGAGGGCGAGCAGTACTTC
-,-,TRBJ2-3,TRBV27,CASSLNYRLTTDTQYF,TGTGCCAGCAGTTTAAACTACCGCCTCACAACAGATACGCAGTATTTT
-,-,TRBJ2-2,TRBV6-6,CAIGRRENTGELFF,TGTGCCATTGGTCGGCGGGAGAACACCGGGGAGCTGTTTTTT
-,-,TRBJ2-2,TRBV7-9,CASSPADTPNTGELFF,TGTGCCAGCAGCCCAGCGGACACTCCGAACACCGGGGAGCTGTTTTTT
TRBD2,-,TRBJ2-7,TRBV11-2,CASSLDQWASGGREQYF,TGTGCCAGCAGCTTAGATCAGTGGGCAAGCGGGGGTCGCGAGCAGTACTTC
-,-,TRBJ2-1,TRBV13,CASSLAGSSYNEQFF,TGTGCCAGCAGCTTAGCGGGGAGTTCCTACAATGAGCAGTTCTTC
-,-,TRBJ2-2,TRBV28,CATPSNAANTGELFF,TGTGCCACCCCCTCTAACGCTGCGAACACCGGGGAGCTGTTTTTT
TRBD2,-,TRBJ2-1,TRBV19,CATGSGRANEQFF,TGTGCCACCGGGAGCGGGAGGGCCAATGAGCAGTTCTTC
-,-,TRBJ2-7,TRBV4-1,CASSQEAAWREQYF,TGCGCCAGCAGCCAAGAAGCGGCCTGGAGGGAGCAGTACTTC
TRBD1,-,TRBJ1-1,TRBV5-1,CASSLRSSGGLDPEAFF,TGCGCCAGCAGCTTGAGGTCGTCAGGGGGGCTGGACCCTGAAGCTTTCTTT
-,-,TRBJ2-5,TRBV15,CATSSKGETQYF,TGTGCCACCAGCAGCAAGGGAGAGACCCAGTACTTC
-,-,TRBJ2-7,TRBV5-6,CASSPSVNWYEQYF,TGTGCCAGCAGCCCTAGCGTTAATTGGTACGAGCAGTACTTC
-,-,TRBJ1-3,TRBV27,CASRGFSGNTIYF,TGTGCATCGAGAGGCTTCTCTGGAAACACCATATATTTT
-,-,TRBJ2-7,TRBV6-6,CASSYGAEKFYEQYF,TGTGCCAGCAGTTACGGGGCGGAAAAGTTTTACGAGCAGTACTTC
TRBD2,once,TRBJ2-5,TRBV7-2,CASSSMTSGRASYQETQYF,TGTGCCAGCAGCTCGATGACTAGCGGGAGAGCTTCGTACCAAGAGACCCAGTACTTC
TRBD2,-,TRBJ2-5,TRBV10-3,CAIGAGGLETQYF,TGTGCCATCGGGGCGGGAGGGTTGGAGACCCAGTACTTC
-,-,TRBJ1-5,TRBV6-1,CASSELEGYSNQPQHF,TGTGCCAGCAGTGAATTGGAGGGCTATAGCAATCAGCCCCAGCATTTT
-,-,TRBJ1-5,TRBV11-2,CASSLEPGYSNQPQHF,TGTGCCAGCAGCTTAGAACCCGGGTATAGCAATCAGCCCCAGCATTTT
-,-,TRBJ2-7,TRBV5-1,CASSPPRAGTPTYEQYF,TGCGCCAGCAGCCCCCCCCGAGCCGGGACACCAACCTACGAGCAGTACTTC
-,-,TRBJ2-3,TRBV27,CASGASTDTQYF,TGTGCAAGCGGAGCTAGCACAGATACGCAGTATTTT
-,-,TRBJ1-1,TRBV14,CASSQDRRGDWNTEAFF,TGTGCCAGCAGCCAAGATAGGAGGGGAGATTGGAACACTGAAGCTTTCTTT
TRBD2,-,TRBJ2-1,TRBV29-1,CSVLLAGGPNEQFF,TGCAGCGTTCTACTAGCGGGAGGGCCGAATGAGCAGTTCTTC
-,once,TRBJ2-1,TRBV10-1,CASSEEGGTSSYNEQFF,TGCGCCAGCAGTGAGGAAGGCGGGACGAGCTCCTACAATGAGCAGTTCTTC
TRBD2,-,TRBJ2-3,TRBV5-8,CASSLASLAGVADTQYF,TGTGCCAGCAGCTTGGCCTCACTAGCGGGAGTTGCAGATACGCAGTATTTT
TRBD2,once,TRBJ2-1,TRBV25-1,CASSGTREQFF,TGTGCCAGCAGTGGGACTAGAGAGCAGTTCTTC
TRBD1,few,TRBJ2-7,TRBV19,CASSIGRGRPYEQYF,TGTGCCAGTAGTATTGGCAGGGGGCGTCCCTACGAGCAGTACTTC
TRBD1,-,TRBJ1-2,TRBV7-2,CASSPWDRSKPNYGYTF,TGTGCCAGCAGCCCCTGGGACAGATCTAAACCTAACTATGGCTACACCTTC